The present T cell receptor (beta chain) was sequenced within a study of OX40 agonist ivuxolimab in advanced cancers. Study context: Patients receiving dose escalation had hepatocellular carcinoma, melanoma, renal cell or head and neck cancer.

The germline CDR1 and CDR2 sequences are SNHLY and FYNNEI. Trimming left V 3 bases short and J 7 bases short, with 9 bases between. The CDR3 runs to 13 residues. On this clone: Antigen unknown.

Exclusion applied to patients with autoimmune disease history or systemic immunosuppression. Findings and limits, study-wide: In general, CD8+ T cells held more expanded clones than CD4+ did, on average.

The repertoire was sequenced with immunoSEQ multiplex PCR; TCRdb's copy has only in-frame clones and lacks some. The repertoire holds tens of thousands of clones, with approximately 89% as singletons. The TCR sequence derives from an adult with an advanced solid tumor such as melanoma, head and neck, liver or kidney cancer. The specimen comprised CD4+ or CD8+ T cells sorted from blood, sampled in a trial of the OX40 agonist ivuxolimab. The gene calls are TRBV2 and TRBJ2-2, with D perhaps TRBD2 (5 bases). CDR3 in DNA: TGTGCCAGCAGTGACCTTCGGGGCGGGGAGCTGTTTTTT. Translation: CASSDLRGGELFF.